The clone carrying this T cell receptor (beta chain) was counted only a few times. Its antigen is as yet unknown. From germline, CDR1 is LNHDA and CDR2 SQIVND (reference sequence). This CDR3 has 15 residues. V was shortened by 7 bases and J by 6 bases, with 18 bases between the two germline ends. These data come from a study of T cell repertoires in cytomegalovirus infection. Each CDR3 protein is one row after TCRdb ran MiXCR on the reads. The sample records 200,000 to 250,000 distinct CDR3 sequences, roughly an eighth being singletons. The study, taken as a whole, reports: It was HLA-C-restricted CMV-specific TCR beta clonotypes that dominated the response ex vivo.

The rearrangement uses TRBV19 and TRBJ2-2; D tentatively reads TRBD1 or TRBD2 (6 bases each). The sample was PBMCs. This clonotype originated in a human donor in good health (CMV status not recorded). Some clones in this sample may be carry-over from other donors' samples. The CDR3 DNA is TGTGCCAGTACCTCGGCGGAGGGGGTCTCCGGGGAGCTGTTTTTT. Its protein product is CASTSAEGVSGELFF.